Listed below are T cell receptor beta chains from one sample, sequenced in a study of identifying expanded T cells in peripheral blood. Using immunoSEQ multiplex PCR, the repertoire was profiled, and TCRdb retains in-frame clones only, with some absent. The sample lists approximately 140,000 clones, roughly 90% occurring once. The sequenced material came from blood. The receptors were gathered from a person aged 18-69 years in good health. Each CDR3 is given with its conserved first and last residue. Each record gives: clone size, J gene, V gene, D gene, CDR3 protein, CDR3 DNA. D genes are given only for firm matches. Only some rows state a clone size, as once, few, many or a class for expanded clones.

abundance: NA
j_gene: TRBJ1-4
v_gene: TRBV19
d_gene: NA
CDR3aa: CASSRREGYEKLFF
CDR3nt: TGTGCCAGTAGTAGGCGGGAGGGATATGAAAAACTGTTTTTT

abundance: NA
j_gene: TRBJ1-1
v_gene: TRBV6-6
d_gene: TRBD1
CDR3aa: CASRPRGVNTEAFF
CDR3nt: TGTGCCAGCAGGCCCAGGGGGGTTAACACTGAAGCTTTCTTT

abundance: NA
j_gene: TRBJ2-5
v_gene: TRBV5-8
d_gene: NA
CDR3aa: CASSQEEGTQYF
CDR3nt: TGTGCCAGCAGCCAAGAAGAGGGGACCCAGTACTTC

abundance: NA
j_gene: TRBJ2-1
v_gene: TRBV28
d_gene: NA
CDR3aa: CASSLWVAFNEQFF
CDR3nt: TGTGCCAGCAGCCTATGGGTAGCTTTCAATGAGCAGTTCTTC

abundance: NA
j_gene: TRBJ2-5
v_gene: TRBV28
d_gene: NA
CDR3aa: CASSPDRGGGTQYF
CDR3nt: TGTGCCAGCAGTCCCGACAGGGGCGGGGGGACCCAGTACTTC

abundance: NA
j_gene: TRBJ2-5
v_gene: TRBV20-1
d_gene: NA
CDR3aa: CSGATKETQYF
CDR3nt: TGCAGTGGGGCAACCAAAGAGACCCAGTACTTC

abundance: NA
j_gene: TRBJ2-1
v_gene: TRBV5-1
d_gene: NA
CDR3aa: CASSFPSASSYNEQFF
CDR3nt: TGCGCCAGCAGCTTCCCCAGCGCTAGCTCCTACAATGAGCAGTTCTTC

abundance: NA
j_gene: TRBJ1-6
v_gene: TRBV30
d_gene: NA
CDR3aa: CAWSVGGPLGNSPLHF
CDR3nt: TGTGCCTGGAGTGTCGGAGGGCCTTTGGGAAATTCACCCCTCCACTTT

abundance: once
j_gene: TRBJ1-1
v_gene: TRBV2
d_gene: NA
CDR3aa: CASSRLSGSNTEAFF
CDR3nt: TGTGCCAGCAGTCGCCTTTCAGGCTCGAACACTGAAGCTTTCTTT

abundance: NA
j_gene: TRBJ1-1
v_gene: TRBV19
d_gene: NA
CDR3aa: CASSIGATRSTEAFF
CDR3nt: TGTGCCAGTAGTATAGGGGCCACCCGTTCCACTGAAGCTTTCTTT

abundance: once
j_gene: TRBJ1-1
v_gene: TRBV30
d_gene: TRBD1
CDR3aa: CAWSPGGPTEAFF
CDR3nt: TGTGCCTGGAGCCCAGGGGGGCCCACTGAAGCTTTCTTT

abundance: NA
j_gene: TRBJ1-3
v_gene: TRBV19
d_gene: NA
CDR3aa: CASTKQSLSGNTIYF
CDR3nt: TGTGCCAGTACGAAACAGTCTCTCTCTGGAAACACCATATATTTT

abundance: once
j_gene: TRBJ2-5
v_gene: TRBV4-3
d_gene: TRBD2
CDR3aa: CASSQELAGGETQYF
CDR3nt: TGCGCCAGCAGCCAAGAATTAGCGGGGGGGGAGACCCAGTACTTC

abundance: NA
j_gene: TRBJ1-2
v_gene: TRBV6-4
d_gene: NA
CDR3aa: CASRAGNGYTF
CDR3nt: TGTGCCAGCAGAGCAGGGAATGGCTACACCTTC

abundance: NA
j_gene: TRBJ1-5
v_gene: TRBV19
d_gene: NA
CDR3aa: CASSWAGNQPQHF
CDR3nt: TGTGCCAGTAGTTGGGCAGGGAATCAGCCCCAGCATTTT

abundance: once
j_gene: TRBJ1-4
v_gene: TRBV28
d_gene: NA
CDR3aa: CASTGQPTNEKLFF
CDR3nt: TGTGCCAGCACCGGACAGCCAACTAATGAAAAACTGTTTTTT